The 30 T cell receptor beta chains reported below all come from one sample, sequenced in a study of cytomegalovirus exposure and HLA in healthy donors. PCR amplification relied on 60 Vbeta primers (plus 13 Jbeta primers). The protocol was immunoSEQ multiplex PCR, while the TCRdb copy is restricted to in-frame clones and leaves out a portion. This sample carries tens of thousands of clones, roughly 77% of them seen once, and the ten largest clones take 6% to 7%. The source material was PBMCs. These receptors were taken from a man in his thirties or forties in good health and CMV-seropositive.

The rearrangement links TRBV7-2 to TRBJ1-3; TRBD1 might be the D (6 bases). This CDR3 comprises 15 residues. Germline loops: CDR1 SGHTA, CDR2 FQGNSA. V was clipped by 1 base and J by 3 bases, with 10 bases between them. CDR3: CASSLDQGFGNTIYF. The CDR3 DNA reads TGTGCCAGCAGCTTAGATCAGGGGTTTGGAAACACCATATATTTT. The variable domain in full, with the rest retrieved from reference TRBV7-2 and TRBJ1-3, is GAGVSQSPSNKVTEKGKDVELRCDPISGHTALYWYRQSLGQGLEFLIYFQGNSAPDKSGLPSDRFSAERTGGSVSTLTIQRTQQEDSAVYLCASSLDQGFGNTIYFGEGSWLTVV.

The J gene is TRBJ1-1, the V gene TRBV5-4; unclear D gene. The germline gives CDR1 SGHNT, CDR2 YYREEE (reference sequence). The V end lost 0 bases, the J end lost 1 base, and 4 bases lay between the germline ends. The CDR3 sequence is 13 residues long. The CDR3 nucleotides are TGTGCCAGCAGCTTGGCAGGGAACACTGAAGCTTTCTTT. It specifies CASSLAGNTEAFF.

The chain links TRBV13 to TRBJ2-5, with 11 positions matching TRBD1. Germline V lookup: CDR1 PRHDT, CDR2 FYEKMQ (reference sequence). J gave up 5 bases and V 4 bases, and 15 bases lay outside the gene matches. The CDR3 contains 18 residues. CDR3: CASSSAYARTGGLETQYF. In DNA, the CDR3 is TGTGCCAGCAGCTCTGCATACGCCCGGACAGGGGGCTTGGAGACCCAGTACTTC.

The chain links TRBV7-3 to TRBJ2-1; 10 positions agree with TRBD2. V lost 3 bases to trimming and J lost 1 base; unmatched junction nucleotides: 3. CDR1 SGHTA and CDR2 FQGTGA come from the germline V gene. This CDR3 comprises 16 residues. The CDR3 spells CASSLNSGGSYNEQFF. In DNA form, the CDR3 reads TGTGCCAGCAGCTTGAATAGCGGGGGGTCCTACAATGAGCAGTTCTTC.

The chain combines TRBV7-2 with TRBJ1-5; D is unresolved. V dropped 1 base and J dropped 10 bases, with 8 bases sitting between them. There are 12 residues in the CDR3. Germline CDR1 reads SGHTA; CDR2 reads FQGNSA. The CDR3 loop is CASSLGQAPQHF. Here the CDR3 DNA reads TGTGCCAGCAGCTTAGGGCAGGCCCCCCAGCATTTT.

This chain connects TRBV5-4 to TRBJ2-3; D may be TRBD2 (6 bases). Germline CDR1 is SGHNT and CDR2 is YYREEE (reference sequence). This CDR3 contains 15 residues. V lost 2 bases and J 0 bases, leaving 10 bases between the germline ends. CDR3 sequence reads: CASSFGGTSTDTQYF. DNA of the CDR3: TGTGCCAGCAGCTTTGGGGGGACTAGCACAGATACGCAGTATTTT.

The V gene is TRBV5-4, the J gene TRBJ1-1; perhaps TRBD1 as D (5 bases). CDR1 and CDR2 from the germline V gene are SGHNT and YYREEE (reference sequence). Trimming removed 1 base at V and 2 bases at J, with 18 bases between. This CDR3 contains 17 residues. DNA for the CDR3: TGTGCCAGCAGCTTGAAGTCCGGGGGTCATCAAAACACTGAAGCTTTCTTT. As protein: CASSLKSGGHQNTEAFF.

The chain joins TRBV11-2 to TRBJ2-3, with TRBD2 matching over 11 bases. The trim removed 8 bases at V and 7 bases at J, leaving 8 bases unmatched. The CDR3 is made up of 14 amino acids. Germline-derived CDR1 and CDR2 are SGHAT and FQNNGV. CDR3 sequence reads: CASFSGGASYTQYF. The CDR3 bases are TGTGCCAGCTTTAGCGGGGGGGCATCGTATACGCAGTATTTT. The full variable domain, with the rest looked up from reference TRBV11-2 and TRBJ2-3, is EAGVAQSPRYKIIEKRQSVAFWCNPISGHATLYWYQQILGQGPKLLIQFQNNGVVDDSQLPKDRFSAERLKGVDSTLKIQPAKLEDSAVYLCASFSGGASYTQYFGPGTRLTVL.

This sequence joins TRBV25-1 and TRBJ2-3; the match to TRBD2 covers 13 bases. The germline V gene has CDR1 MGHDK and CDR2 SYGVNS. There are 18 residues in the CDR3. With 1 base clipped from V and 3 bases from J, the junction kept 7 bases outside the gene matches. CDR3 sequence: CASSEWDSLAGGTDTQYF. The CDR3 region has the DNA TGTGCCAGCAGTGAATGGGACTCACTAGCGGGGGGGACAGATACGCAGTATTTT.

The gene calls are TRBV27 and TRBJ2-7; unclear D gene. CDR1 is MNHEY, CDR2 SMNVEV, per germline (reference sequence). V lost 6 bases to trimming and J lost 2 bases, with 11 bases between them. CDR3 length: 13 residues. CDR3 sequence: CASSNFVAYEQYF. The CDR3 region has the DNA TGTGCCAGCAGCAACTTCGTAGCCTACGAGCAGTACTTC.

The V call is TRBV6-1, the J call TRBJ1-5, with 8 bases fitting TRBD1. Germline V gene sequence: CDR1 MNHNS, CDR2 SASEGT. The J segment lost 0 bases and the V segment lost 2 bases, leaving 9 bases of the junction unmatched. The CDR3 is made up of 18 amino acids. In DNA, the CDR3 is TGTGCCAGCAGTGAAATCGGACAGGGACTGTATAGCAATCAGCCCCAGCATTTT. Protein product: CASSEIGQGLYSNQPQHF.

In nucleotides, the CDR3 is TGTGCCAGCAGTTTATCCCGACAAGTTTATAATTCACCCCTCCACTTT. Translation: CASSLSRQVYNSPLHF. The chain links TRBV28 to TRBJ1-6; D call uncertain. This CDR3 has 16 amino acids. CDR1 MDHEN and CDR2 SYDVKM come from the germline V gene. V lost 1 base, J lost 4 bases, and 11 bases lay in between.

The chain is built from TRBV5-1 and TRBJ2-5, with 7 bases identical to TRBD1. Germline V lookup: CDR1 SGHRS, CDR2 YFSETQ. CDR3 length: 13 residues. Trimming cost V 5 bases and J 3 bases; bases outside gene matches: 4. The CDR3 reads CASSRDREETQYF. The CDR3 bases are TGCGCCAGCAGTAGGGACAGAGAAGAGACCCAGTACTTC.

The chain has TRBV5-4 and TRBJ2-1, with 7 bases lining up with TRBD2. CDR3 length: 14 amino acids. V dropped 1 base and J dropped 8; count of bases not matched to a gene: 6. CDR1 is SGHNT and CDR2 is YYREEE in the germline V gene (reference sequence). CDR3 DNA: TGTGCCAGCAGCTTGAGGGCGGGGGTCCATGAGCAGTTCTTC. The encoded protein is CASSLRAGVHEQFF. The full variable domain, in which reference TRBV5-4 and TRBJ2-1 provide the parts outside the CDR3, is ETGVTQSPTHLIKTRGQQVTLRCSSQSGHNTVSWYQQALGQGPQFIFQYYREEENGRGNFPPRFSGLQFPNYSSELNVNALELDDSALYLCASSLRAGVHEQFFGPGTRLTVL.

This chain connects TRBV18 to TRBJ2-7; 8 nucleotides align to TRBD1. J lost 0 bases, V lost 2 bases, and 3 bases had no gene match. CDR1 is KGHSH, CDR2 LQKENI, per germline. This CDR3 is built from 15 residues. Written as DNA, the CDR3 is TGTGCCAGCTCACCAACAGGGGGAGACTCCTACGAGCAGTACTTC. Encoded protein: CASSPTGGDSYEQYF.

The CDR3 reads CARSTRRSFSGANVLTF. For the CDR3, the DNA is TGTGCCAGAAGCACGCGGAGATCGTTCTCTGGGGCCAACGTCCTGACTTTC. This chain joins TRBV7-5 and TRBJ2-6; TRBD2 reflects the table's D call only, with no check against the DNA. TRBV7-5 is marked as a pseudogene. This CDR3 has 17 residues.

V usage is TRBV6-5 and J usage is TRBJ2-3; 7 bases map to TRBD2. Germline V gives CDR1 MNHEY, CDR2 SVGAGI. The V gene end was trimmed by 4 bases and the J gene end by 7 bases; junction bases not matched to a gene: 5. The CDR3 has 13 amino acids. The CDR3 bases are TGTGCCAGCAGTTGGGTGGGGGGGAATACGCAGTATTTT. Translation: CASSWVGGNTQYF.

J is TRBJ2-7 and V is TRBV5-1, with TRBD2 as a possible D gene (6 bases). The germline V and J ends were trimmed by 4 bases and 4 bases, with 9 bases remaining between them. Germline CDR1 SGHRS, CDR2 YFSETQ. The CDR3 covers 12 residues. CDR3 sequence: CASSTSRYEQYF. In nucleotides, the CDR3 is TGCGCCAGCAGCACTAGCAGATACGAGCAGTACTTC.

V usage is TRBV10-3 and J usage is TRBJ1-4, with 8 bases aligning to TRBD1. V was pared by 1 base and J by 8 bases, with 3 bases of the junction left unmatched. The germline CDR1 and CDR2 sequences are ENHRY and SYGVKD. The CDR3 is 14 amino acids. CDR3 sequence reads: CAISEYGQGEKLFF. Written as DNA, the CDR3 is TGTGCCATCAGTGAGTATGGACAGGGAGAAAAACTGTTTTTT.

The chain recombines TRBV7-2 with TRBJ1-5, with D perhaps matching TRBD1 (6 bases). From germline, CDR1 is SGHTA and CDR2 FQGNSA. Trimming took 5 bases from V and 4 from J, leaving 12 bases between them. There are 14 residues in the CDR3. The CDR3 protein is CASSPDSSNQPQHF. DNA for the CDR3: TGTGCCAGCAGCCCGGACAGCAGTAATCAGCCCCAGCATTTT.

The rearrangement uses TRBV14 and TRBJ1-2; 11 bases match TRBD1. This CDR3 region has 14 residues. J lost 7 bases, V lost 4 bases, and 5 bases had no gene match. Looked up from germline, CDR1 is SGHDN and CDR2 is FVKESK. In DNA, the CDR3 is TGTGCCAGCAGCCCGGACAGGGGGCGCGGTGGCTACACCTTC. This translates into CASSPDRGRGGYTF.

The gene calls are TRBV28 and TRBJ1-4; the D gene is possibly TRBD1 (6 bases). This CDR3 is built from 15 residues. V was trimmed by 3 bases and J by 8 bases, leaving 16 bases between them. The germline CDR1 and CDR2 sequences are MDHEN and SYDVKM. CDR3 region: CASSFPRGNGEKLFF. The CDR3 region has the DNA TGTGCCAGCAGTTTCCCGAGGGGGAATGGAGAAAAACTGTTTTTT.

The chain employs TRBV5-4 and TRBJ1-4; 7 nucleotides align to TRBD1. The CDR3 sequence is 16 residues long. The germline gives CDR1 SGHNT, CDR2 YYREEE (reference sequence). V was pared by 2 bases and J by 6 bases, with 10 bases of the junction left unmatched. The CDR3 protein is CASSFELRDSYEKLFF. The CDR3 bases are TGTGCCAGCAGCTTCGAGCTTAGGGACAGCTATGAAAAACTGTTTTTT.

The V and J genes are TRBV10-3 and TRBJ2-3, with D hard to call. The V gene's germline CDR1 is ENHRY and CDR2 SYGVKD. The CDR3 runs to 14 residues. V was clipped by 4 bases and J by 5 bases, with 13 bases between them. In nucleotides, the CDR3 is TGTGCCATCAGTGGGGCGTTGTCAGGAGATACGCAGTATTTT. Residues: CAISGALSGDTQYF.

The chain links TRBV5-4 to TRBJ1-4, with 7 bases fitting TRBD1. The CDR3 is made up of 16 amino acids. Germline V gene sequence: CDR1 SGHNT, CDR2 YYREEE (reference sequence). V was pared by 0 bases and J by 6 bases, with 8 bases of the junction left unmatched. CDR3 sequence (DNA): TGTGCCAGCAGCTTGGGCGGCGGCAGGGGGTATGAAAAACTGTTTTTT. As protein: CASSLGGGRGYEKLFF.

This rearrangement joins TRBV5-1 to TRBJ2-5; 8 bases map to TRBD2. V shed 7 bases and J 1 base; nucleotides not matched to a gene: 12. CDR1 is SGHRS and CDR2 is YFSETQ in the germline V gene. The CDR3 is 16 amino acids. The CDR3 loop reads CASSMGNLAGQETQYF. The CDR3 coding sequence is TGCGCCAGCTCCATGGGGAACCTAGCGGGCCAAGAGACCCAGTACTTC.

The chain employs TRBV6-1 and TRBJ1-2; 7 bases are a match to TRBD1. CDR3 length equals 14 residues. V was clipped by 6 bases and J by 1 base; unmatched bases: 5. Germline V gene lookup returns CDR1 MNHNS and CDR2 SASEGT. CDR3 region: CASRGQLFNYGYTF. DNA of the CDR3: TGTGCCAGCAGGGGACAGCTTTTTAACTATGGCTACACCTTC.

This chain uses TRBV19 with TRBJ2-3; D may be TRBD1 (5 bases). The V gene's germline CDR1 is LNHDA and CDR2 SQIVND (reference sequence). V lost 6 bases, J lost 0 bases, and 10 bases lay in between. The CDR3 totals 14 residues. The CDR3 protein is CASRQASSTDTQYF. The CDR3 DNA reads as TGTGCCAGTAGACAGGCTTCTAGCACAGATACGCAGTATTTT.

This CDR3 reads CAWRTGTGGSEQYF. In DNA, the CDR3 is TGTGCCTGGAGAACCGGGACAGGGGGATCCGAGCAGTACTTC. The chain links TRBV30 to TRBJ2-7; 11 bases line up with TRBD1. The germline gives CDR1 GTSNPN, CDR2 SVGIG (reference sequence). The CDR3 runs 14 residues. The trim removed 3 bases at V and 6 bases at J, leaving 7 bases unmatched.

Here the CDR3 reads CASSPALVVTGEQYF. The CDR3 DNA follows: TGTGCCAGCAGCCCAGCCCTCGTCGTGACGGGCGAGCAGTACTTC. The chain couples TRBV7-8 to TRBJ2-7; D not certain. The V end lost 5 bases, the J end lost 6 bases, and 20 bases lay between the germline ends. Germline assignment: CDR1 SGHVS and CDR2 FQNEAQ. The length of the CDR3 is 15 residues. The variable domain in full, completed from reference TRBV7-8 and TRBJ2-7, reads GAGVSQSPRYKVAKRGQDVALRCDPISGHVSLFWYQQALGQGPEFLTYFQNEAQLDKSGLPSDRFFAERPEGSVSTLKIQRTQQEDSAVYLCASSPALVVTGEQYFGPGTRLTVT.